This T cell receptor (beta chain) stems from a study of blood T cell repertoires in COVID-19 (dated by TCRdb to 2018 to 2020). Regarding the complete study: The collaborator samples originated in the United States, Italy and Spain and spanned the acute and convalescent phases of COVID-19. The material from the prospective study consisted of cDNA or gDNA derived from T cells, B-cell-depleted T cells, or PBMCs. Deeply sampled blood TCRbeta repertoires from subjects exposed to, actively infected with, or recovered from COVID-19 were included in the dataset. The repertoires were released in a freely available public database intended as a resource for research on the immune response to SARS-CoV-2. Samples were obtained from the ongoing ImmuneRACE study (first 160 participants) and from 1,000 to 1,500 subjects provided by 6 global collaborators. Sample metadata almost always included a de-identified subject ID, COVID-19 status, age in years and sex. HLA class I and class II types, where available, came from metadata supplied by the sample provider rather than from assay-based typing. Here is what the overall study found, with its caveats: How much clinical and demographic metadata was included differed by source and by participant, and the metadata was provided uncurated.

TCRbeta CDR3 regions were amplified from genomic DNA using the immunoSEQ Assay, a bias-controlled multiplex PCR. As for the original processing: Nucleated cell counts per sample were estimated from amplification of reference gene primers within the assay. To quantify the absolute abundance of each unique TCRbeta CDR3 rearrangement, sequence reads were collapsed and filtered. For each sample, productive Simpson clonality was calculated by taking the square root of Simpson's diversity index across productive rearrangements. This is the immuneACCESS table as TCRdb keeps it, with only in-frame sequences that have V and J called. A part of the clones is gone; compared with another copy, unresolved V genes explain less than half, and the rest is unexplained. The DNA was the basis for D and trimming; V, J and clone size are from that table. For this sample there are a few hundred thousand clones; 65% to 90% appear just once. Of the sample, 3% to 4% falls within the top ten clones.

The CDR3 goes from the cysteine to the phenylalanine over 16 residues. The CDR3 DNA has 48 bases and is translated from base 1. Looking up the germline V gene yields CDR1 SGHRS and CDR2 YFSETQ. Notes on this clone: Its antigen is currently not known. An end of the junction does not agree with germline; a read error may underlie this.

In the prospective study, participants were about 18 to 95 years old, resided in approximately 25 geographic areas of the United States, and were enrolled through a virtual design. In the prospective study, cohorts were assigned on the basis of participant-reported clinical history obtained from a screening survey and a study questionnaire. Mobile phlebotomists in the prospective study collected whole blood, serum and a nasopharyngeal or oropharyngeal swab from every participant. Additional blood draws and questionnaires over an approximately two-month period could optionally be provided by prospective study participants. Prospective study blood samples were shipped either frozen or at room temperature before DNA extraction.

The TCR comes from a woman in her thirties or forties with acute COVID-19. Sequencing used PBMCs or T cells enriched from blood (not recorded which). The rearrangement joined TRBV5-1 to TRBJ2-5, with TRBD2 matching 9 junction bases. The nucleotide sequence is TGCGCCAGCAGGTTGGGTCTAGCGGGGAGTTCAGAGACCCAGTACTTC. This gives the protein CASRLGLAGSSETQYF.